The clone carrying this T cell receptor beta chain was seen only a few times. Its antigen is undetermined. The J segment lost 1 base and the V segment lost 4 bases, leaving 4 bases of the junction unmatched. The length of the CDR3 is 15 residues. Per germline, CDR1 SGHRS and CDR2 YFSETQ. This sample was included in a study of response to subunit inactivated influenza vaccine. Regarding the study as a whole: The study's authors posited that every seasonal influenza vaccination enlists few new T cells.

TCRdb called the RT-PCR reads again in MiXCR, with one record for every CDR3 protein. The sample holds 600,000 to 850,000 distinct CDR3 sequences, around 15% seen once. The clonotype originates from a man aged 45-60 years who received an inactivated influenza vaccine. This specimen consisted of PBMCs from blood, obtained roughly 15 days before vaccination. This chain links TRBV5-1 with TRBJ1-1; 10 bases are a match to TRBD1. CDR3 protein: CASSQGTGENTEAFF. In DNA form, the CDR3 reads TGCGCCAGCAGCCAAGGGACAGGGGAGAACACTGAAGCTTTCTTT.